These T cell receptor beta chains were read from a single sample in a study. One entry per CDR3 protein, called by TCRdb with MiXCR from the 5' RACE reads. The repertoire holds 60,000 to 65,000 distinct CDR3 sequences, with less than 25% as singletons. The sequencing sample was made of memory CD4+ T cells sorted from a lymph node. These TCRs come from a female donor with breast cancer. Both conserved end residues are part of each CDR3. The D gene is left open where the match is weak. Where a row states a size, it is once, few, many or the class of an expanded clone; other rows omit it.

>.|TRBJ1-1|.|TRBV5-1
TGCGCCAGCAGCTTGGGGGACGTTGTAGGGACTGAAGCTTTCTTT
CASSLGDVVGTEAFF
>TRBD1|TRBJ2-7|.|TRBV11-2
TGTGCCAGCAGCTTAGATGGGACAGTAATTTCCTATCAGCAGTACTTC
CASSLDGTVISYQQYF
>.|TRBJ1-5|.|TRBV7-6
TGTGCCAGCAGACCTCCAGGTAATCAGCCCCAGCATTTT
CASRPPGNQPQHF
>.|TRBJ1-4|.|TRBV9
TGTGCCAGCAGCGTAGGCGGGGAATGGGCTAATGAAAAACTGTTTTTT
CASSVGGEWANEKLFF
>.|TRBJ1-2|few|TRBV20-1
TGCAGTGCTACTGACAGCTATGGCTACACCTTC
CSATDSYGYTF
>.|TRBJ2-3|few|TRBV7-2
TGTGCCAGCATAGAAGGAGGGGTAGCAGATACGCAGTATTTT
CASIEGGVADTQYF
>.|TRBJ1-2|many|TRBV6-2/TRBV6-3
TGTGCCAGCGGAACAGGGAGAGGCTACACCTTC
CASGTGRGYTF
>TRBD2|TRBJ2-2|.|TRBV7-8
TGTGCCAGCAGCTTGGCTAGCTGGGGCGGGGGGCTGTTTTTT
CASSLASWGGGLFF
>.|TRBJ1-3|.|TRBV7-2
TGTGCCAGCAGCTTAAGCGGGGGGAGAAACACCATATATTTT
CASSLSGGRNTIYF
>.|TRBJ2-3|.|TRBV3-1
TGTGCCAGCAGCCAAGGGGCTCGTAGGGATACGCAGTATTTT
CASSQGARRDTQYF
>.|TRBJ2-1|few|TRBV4-3
TGCGCCAGCAGCCAAGAACCGACTACTTTCAATGAGCAGTTCTTC
CASSQEPTTFNEQFF
>.|TRBJ2-7|few|TRBV7-2
TGTGCCAGCAGCTTAGCCCCAGGGAGCTACTACGAGCAGTACTTC
CASSLAPGSYYEQYF
>.|TRBJ2-3|.|TRBV20-1
TGCAGTGCTATGATAGACCAATATACGCAGTATTTT
CSAMIDQYTQYF
>.|TRBJ2-2|few|TRBV3-1
TGTGCCAGCAGCCAACAGAACACCGGGGAGCTGTTTTTT
CASSQQNTGELFF
>.|TRBJ2-6|many|TRBV5-1
TGCGCCAGTCAACAGAACTCTGGGGCCAACGTCCTGACTTTC
CASQQNSGANVLTF
>.|TRBJ2-7|few|TRBV28
TGTGCCAGCATCGGGGTATTAACGTACGAGCAGTACTTC
CASIGVLTYEQYF
>.|TRBJ1-1|.|TRBV28
TGTGCCAGCCTCTTTGACCGGAACACTGAAGCTTTCTTT
CASLFDRNTEAFF
>TRBD1|TRBJ1-1|.|TRBV6-2/TRBV6-3
TGTGCCAGCAGTTGGGCCACAGGGGACACTGAAGCTTTCTTT
CASSWATGDTEAFF
>.|TRBJ1-2|.|TRBV11-3
TGTGCCAGCAGCCGTCGAGGGGCGGATGGCTACACCTTC
CASSRRGADGYTF
>.|TRBJ1-1|.|TRBV6-2/TRBV6-3
TGTGCCAGCAGTAAGAGACGGACTCCTAGCACTGAAGCTTTCTTT
CASSKRRTPSTEAFF
>TRBD2|TRBJ2-5|many|TRBV29-1
TGCAGCGTTACCGGACTAGCGGTACAAGAGACCCAGTACTTC
CSVTGLAVQETQYF
>TRBD1|TRBJ1-6|.|TRBV6-5
TGTGCCAGCAGGTACTCATCCGGGACAGGGGGCTCACCCCTCCACTTT
CASRYSSGTGGSPLHF
>TRBD1|TRBJ2-5|few|TRBV5-1
TGCGCCAGCAGCTTCGGACAGGGGTCCCAAGAGACCCAGTACTTC
CASSFGQGSQETQYF
>TRBD1|TRBJ1-1|many|TRBV10-2
TGCGCCAGCAGTGAACAGGGGCGAACTGAAGCTTTCTTT
CASSEQGRTEAFF
>.|TRBJ1-1|.|TRBV18
TGTGCCAGCTCATCGTCGGGGGGGTTTGACTCTGAAGCTTTCTTT
CASSSSGGFDSEAFF
>.|TRBJ2-3|.|TRBV7-2
TGTGCCAGCAGCTTTAGCCTAGCGCCCAGCACAGATACGCAGTATTTT
CASSFSLAPSTDTQYF
>.|TRBJ2-1|.|TRBV7-9
TGTGCCAGCAGCTTGCAGGGGTATTACAATGAGCAGTTCTTC
CASSLQGYYNEQFF
>TRBD2|TRBJ2-7|.|TRBV20-1
TGCAGTGCTAGAGTTTCGGGAGGTGGCGAGCAGTACTTC
CSARVSGGGEQYF
>TRBD1|TRBJ1-1|.|TRBV7-8
TGTGCCAGCAGCCTCCGGACAGGGGCGAGGATGAACACTGAAGCTTTCTTT
CASSLRTGARMNTEAFF
>TRBD2|TRBJ2-3|few|TRBV5-1
TGCGCCAGCAGCTTGTCGACTAGCGGAACTACAGATACGCAGTATTTT
CASSLSTSGTTDTQYF
>.|TRBJ2-1|.|TRBV7-6
TGTGCCAGCAGCCCCGATGGGGGAGCAGGGAATGAGCAGTTCTTC
CASSPDGGAGNEQFF